The 13 T cell receptor beta chains below come from one sample, sequenced in a study of T cell responses to AZD1222 COVID-19 vaccine. TCRdb keeps only in-frame clones here, not all; method: immunoSEQ multiplex PCR. This sample has around 130,000 clones, with 80% to 90% found just once. This specimen was peripheral blood, taken on day 0 of AZD1222 vaccination. Receptor source: an adult in good health.

The chain joins TRBV4-3 to TRBJ2-1; TRBD2 matches at 11 bases. The V gene's germline CDR1 is LGHNA and CDR2 YSLEER. With V trimmed by 6 bases and J by 4 bases, 5 bases remained unmatched. There are 15 residues in the CDR3. The CDR3 region is CASSRTSGPYNEQFF. The DNA of the CDR3 is TGCGCCAGCAGTCGGACTAGCGGGCCTTACAATGAGCAGTTCTTC.

This sequence joins TRBV7-2 and TRBJ2-1, with a possible D match to TRBD2 (6 bases). CDR1 is SGHTA, CDR2 FQGNSA, per germline. The CDR3 runs to 15 residues. V lost 2 bases and J 0 bases, leaving 8 bases between the germline ends. The CDR3 coding sequence is TGTGCCAGCAGCTTAACAGCGGGCTCCTACAATGAGCAGTTCTTC. This encodes CASSLTAGSYNEQFF. Based on the CDR3 plus reference TRBV7-2 and TRBJ2-1, the full variable domain is GAGVSQSPSNKVTEKGKDVELRCDPISGHTALYWYRQSLGQGLEFLIYFQGNSAPDKSGLPSDRFSAERTGGSVSTLTIQRTQQEDSAVYLCASSLTAGSYNEQFFGPGTRLTVL.

This chain joins TRBV6-2 or TRBV6-3 and TRBJ1-1; TRBD1 is a possible D gene (6 bases). Germline V CDR1 and CDR2: MNHEY, SVGEGT. The CDR3 loop spans 13 amino acids. Trimming took 0 bases from V and 11 from J, leaving 13 bases between them. This chain's CDR3 is CASSYSWGATAFF. The CDR3 DNA is TGTGCCAGCAGTTACTCGTGGGGGGCGACGGCTTTCTTT.

This clone was detected only once. The chain employs TRBV7-2 and TRBJ2-5, with 10 positions matching TRBD1. Trimming at V came to 4 bases and at J to 7 bases, leaving 6 bases not matched to a gene. Per germline, CDR1 SGHTA and CDR2 FQGNSA. The CDR3 spans 14 residues. CDR3 region: CASSWTGGQGTQYF. The CDR3, as DNA: TGTGCCAGCAGCTGGACAGGGGGGCAGGGGACCCAGTACTTC.

The CDR3 DNA is TGTGCCAGCAGCTTTCTTAGGACAGGGATAAGGGACGAGCAGTACTTC. It translates to CASSFLRTGIRDEQYF. This chain connects TRBV7-8 to TRBJ2-7; the match to TRBD1 covers 8 bases. V dropped 3 bases and J dropped 5; count of bases not matched to a gene: 12. CDR3 size: 16 residues. Germline V lookup: CDR1 SGHVS, CDR2 FQNEAQ.

V and J are TRBV25-1 and TRBJ1-1, with D hard to call. Germline assignment: CDR1 MGHDK and CDR2 SYGVNS. Trimming cost V 1 base and J 10 bases, with 13 bases left between them. The CDR3 is made up of 13 amino acids. The CDR3 nucleotides read TGTGCCAGCAGTGAATCCAACCTCGGAGGAGCTTTCTTT. Residues: CASSESNLGGAFF.

V is TRBV7-2 and J is TRBJ2-5; 10 nucleotides match TRBD2. Germline V CDR1 and CDR2: SGHTA, FQGNSA. There are 18 residues in the CDR3. J gave up 5 bases and V 2 bases, and 14 bases lay outside the gene matches. CDR3 bases: TGTGCCAGCAGCTTATTTCGAACTAGCGGGGCGTCGGGGGAGACCCAGTACTTC. This gives the protein CASSLFRTSGASGETQYF.

The chain has TRBV5-6 and TRBJ1-2; D gene uncertain. Germline CDR1 is SGHDT and CDR2 is YYEEEE. The CDR3 runs to 18 residues. V lost 4 bases to trimming and J lost 5 bases, with 27 bases between them. The DNA of the CDR3 is TGTGCCAGCAGCCCGAATTGGAGGGTGGAGACACCGCTATATGGCTACACCTTC. This sequence encodes CASSPNWRVETPLYGYTF.

The gene calls are TRBV9 and TRBJ1-1, with 12 bases aligning to TRBD1. Unmatched junction bases numbered 6, after V lost 0 bases and J lost 3 bases. The CDR3 totals 17 residues. From germline, CDR1 is SGDLS and CDR2 YYNGEE. CDR3 protein: CASSVEGQGAADTEAFF. As DNA, the CDR3 is TGTGCCAGCAGCGTAGAGGGACAGGGGGCGGCGGACACTGAAGCTTTCTTT.

The chain links TRBV27 to TRBJ1-2, with a weak D call TRBD1 (5 bases). Germline CDR1 reads MNHEY; CDR2 reads SMNVEV (reference sequence). This CDR3 comprises 16 residues. The germline V and J ends were trimmed by 2 bases and 7 bases, with 20 bases remaining between them. CDR3 nucleotides: TGTGCCAGCAGTTTAAACGGGGTTGGGGGGACGGGTGGCTACACCTTC. Protein: CASSLNGVGGTGGYTF.

This clone has only one observation. The rearrangement links TRBV30 to TRBJ1-1; 7 nucleotides align to TRBD1. Germline CDR1 is GTSNPN and CDR2 is SVGIG (reference sequence). This CDR3 is built from 13 residues. The ends lost 3 bases at V and 6 bases at J; junction bases unmatched: 7. The CDR3 region has the DNA TGTGCCTGGAGACTAAAGGGGACAGCTGAAGCTTTCTTT. This codes for CAWRLKGTAEAFF.

This chain links TRBV2 with TRBJ2-1; D not certain. Germline CDR1 reads SNHLY; CDR2 reads FYNNEI. This CDR3 contains 12 residues. The V gene lost 1 base and the J gene lost 6 bases, with 4 bases spanning the gap. CDR3 protein: CASSEVGNEQFF. The CDR3, as DNA: TGTGCCAGCAGTGAAGTTGGCAATGAGCAGTTCTTC.

The chain recombines TRBV24-1 with TRBJ2-2; D not resolved. V was clipped by 4 bases and J by 0 bases, with 14 bases between them. Germline values: CDR1 KGHDR, CDR2 SFDVKD. The CDR3 is 17 amino acids. In DNA, the CDR3 is TGTGCCACCAGTGAGGGCTATGGGCGGACGAACACCGGGGAGCTGTTTTTT. It translates to CATSEGYGRTNTGELFF.